The 30 T cell receptor beta chains given below trace back to one sample, sequenced in a study of blood T cell repertoires in COVID-19. Only in-frame clones appear in the TCRdb table, and some are missing; sequencing was by immunoSEQ multiplex PCR. The sample includes 180,000 or so clones, approximately 80% of them seen just once. Sequenced: PBMCs or T cells enriched from blood (not recorded which). These receptors all come from a woman aged 55 to 70 who had recovered from COVID-19.

The V call is TRBV30, the J call TRBJ1-4; 11 bases align to TRBD1. CDR1 GTSNPN and CDR2 SVGIG come from the germline V gene (reference sequence). V shed 5 bases and J 5 bases; nucleotides not matched to a gene: 7. CDR3 length: 15 amino acids. The CDR3 reads CAWSGTGGPNEKLFF. Here the CDR3 DNA reads TGTGCCTGGTCTGGGACAGGGGGTCCCAATGAAAAACTGTTTTTT.

This chain connects TRBV7-8 to TRBJ1-2, with 10 bases matching TRBD1. In germline, CDR1 is SGHVS, CDR2 FQNEAQ. The ends lost 8 bases at V and 4 bases at J; junction bases unmatched: 4. This CDR3 contains 13 residues. As DNA, the CDR3 is TGTGCCAGCGGACAGGGGGAGGTCTATGGCTACACCTTC. Amino acids: CASGQGEVYGYTF.

This clone was observed once. This chain's CDR3 is CASSETGAGGYTF. The CDR3, as DNA: TGTGCCAGCAGCGAAACAGGGGCGGGGGGCTACACCTTC. The V gene is TRBV27, the J gene TRBJ1-2; 7 nucleotides agree with TRBD1. The V gene's germline CDR1 is MNHEY and CDR2 SMNVEV (reference sequence). There are 13 residues in the CDR3. V was pared by 6 bases and J by 8 bases, with 9 bases of the junction left unmatched.

This sequence joins TRBV9 and TRBJ2-2; 10 bases agree with TRBD1. The CDR3 length is 15 residues. Germline-derived CDR1 and CDR2 are SGDLS and YYNGEE. V trimming: 3 bases; J trimming: 7 bases; junction bases outside the gene matches: 6. CDR3 nucleotide sequence: TGTGCCAGCAGCGGACTGACAGGGGGCGGCGGGGAGCTGTTTTTT. Translated: CASSGLTGGGGELFF. The full variable domain, with the rest looked up from reference TRBV9 and TRBJ2-2, is DSGVTQTPKHLITATGQRVTLRCSPRSGDLSVYWYQQSLDQGLQFLIQYYNGEERAKGNILERFSAQQFPDLHSELNLSSLELGDSALYFCASSGLTGGGGELFFGEGSRLTVL.

This clone is a singleton in its sample. The J gene is TRBJ2-5, the V gene TRBV11-2, with 9 positions matching TRBD1. Germline V gene lookup returns CDR1 SGHAT and CDR2 FQNNGV. Trimming at V came to 7 bases and at J to 5 bases, leaving 2 bases not matched to a gene. The CDR3 totals 12 residues. The CDR3 loop is CASTDRGETQYF. In DNA form, the CDR3 reads TGTGCCAGCACAGACAGGGGGGAGACCCAGTACTTC. Drawing the rest from reference TRBV11-2 and TRBJ2-5, the complete variable domain is EAGVAQSPRYKIIEKRQSVAFWCNPISGHATLYWYQQILGQGPKLLIQFQNNGVVDDSQLPKDRFSAERLKGVDSTLKIQPAKLEDSAVYLCASTDRGETQYFGPGTRLLVL.

A single count supports this clone. The CDR3 loop reads CASSPKTSGSGNEQFF. CDR3 sequence (DNA): TGTGCCAGCAGTCCAAAAACTAGCGGGAGTGGCAATGAGCAGTTCTTC. The chain combines TRBV27 with TRBJ2-1; 11 bases agree with TRBD2. The CDR3 spans 16 residues. J lost 6 bases, V lost 5 bases, and 9 bases had no gene match. CDR1 is MNHEY, CDR2 SMNVEV, per germline (reference sequence).

This sequence joins TRBV19 and TRBJ2-1; 7 positions match TRBD1. After removal of 5 bases from V and 6 bases from J, the junction contained 10 bases not matched to a gene. The CDR3 runs to 15 residues. Germline V gene data show CDR1 as LNHDA and CDR2 as SQIVND (reference sequence). The CDR3 sequence is CASSSRQGGSNEQFF. In DNA form, the CDR3 reads TGTGCCAGTAGTTCCCGACAGGGCGGTAGCAATGAGCAGTTCTTC.

To note about this clone: Other DNA sequences in this sample translate to the same CDR3. This chain joins TRBV3-1 (or the pseudogene TRBV3-2) and TRBJ2-5, with D maybe TRBD2 (5 bases). Germline-derived CDR1 and CDR2 are LGHDT and YNNKEL (reference sequence). V lost 1 base, J lost 5 bases, and 8 bases lay in between. The CDR3 is made up of 13 amino acids. The CDR3 nucleotides read TGTGCCAGCAGCCAAGTTCGCGGGGAGACCCAGTACTTC. This gives the protein CASSQVRGETQYF.

Concerning this clone itself: Other DNA sequences from this sample encode an identical CDR3 as well. Written as DNA, the CDR3 is TGCAGCGTTGGACAGAACTATGGCTACACCTTC. This translates into CSVGQNYGYTF. The rearrangement joins TRBV29-1 to TRBJ1-2; D may be TRBD1 (5 bases). Germline loops: CDR1 SQVTM, CDR2 ANQGSEA. Trimming took off 4 bases at V and 2 bases at J, with 5 bases between the two ends. The CDR3 sequence is 11 residues long.

CDR3 coding DNA: TGTGCCTGGAGTGTAAGCAGGGGGCTTGGCTACACCTTC. Translated: CAWSVSRGLGYTF. The V and J genes are TRBV30 and TRBJ1-2, with 8 bases that match TRBD1. Germline V gene lookup returns CDR1 GTSNPN and CDR2 SVGIG (reference sequence). There are 13 residues in the CDR3. Trimming removed 0 bases from V and 7 bases from J; junction bases left unmatched: 4.

The chain is built from TRBV12-5 and TRBJ1-2; a weak D match, TRBD1 (6 bases). V lost 1 base and J lost 4, with 7 bases in between. The germline gives CDR1 LGHNT, CDR2 FRNRAP. The CDR3 runs 13 residues. The CDR3 protein is CASGLGGPYGYTF. The CDR3 DNA is TGTGCTAGTGGTTTGGGGGGGCCCTATGGCTACACCTTC.

V gene TRBV6-2 or TRBV6-3 combines with J gene TRBJ2-2; 9 bases agree with TRBD2. With 6 bases clipped from V and 0 bases from J, the junction kept 2 bases outside the gene matches. CDR3 size: 15 residues. Germline loops: CDR1 MNHEY, CDR2 SVGEGT. CDR3 sequence reads: CASSWTSANTGELFF. CDR3 DNA: TGTGCCAGCAGCTGGACTAGCGCGAACACCGGGGAGCTGTTTTTT.

V gene TRBV27 combines with J gene TRBJ1-1; 10 bases line up with TRBD1. V shed 5 bases, J shed 11 bases, and the junction held 17 bases outside the gene matches. Germline CDR1 and CDR2: MNHEY and SMNVEV (reference sequence). This CDR3 region has 16 residues. CDR3: CASSRSDRGTLRAAFF. The DNA for the CDR3 is TGTGCCAGCAGTCGATCGGACAGGGGGACTTTGCGTGCGGCTTTCTTT.

Note on this clone: One junction end disagrees with the germline gene, perhaps due to a read error. The rearrangement uses TRBV6-1 and TRBJ1-5; the D gene is possibly TRBD1 (6 bases). Germline-derived CDR1 and CDR2 are MNHNS and SASEGT. This CDR3 comprises 14 residues. CDR3 protein: CASREGGGAQPQHF. For the CDR3, the DNA is TGTGCCAGCAGAGAAGGAGGGGGTGCCCAGCCCCAGCATTTT.

This chain uses TRBV5-1 with TRBJ2-7, with a possible D match to TRBD1 (5 bases). Deletions cut 1 base from V and 6 bases from J, with 11 bases between. From germline, CDR1 is SGHRS and CDR2 YFSETQ. The CDR3 totals 13 residues. In DNA form, the CDR3 reads TGCGCCAGCAGCTTGCGGCAGGGTGGCGAGCAGTACTTC. This gives the protein CASSLRQGGEQYF.

The chain is built from TRBV28 and TRBJ2-5; the match to TRBD2 covers 7 bases. The germline gives CDR1 MDHEN, CDR2 SYDVKM. The V segment lost 4 bases and the J segment 5 bases; nucleotides outside the gene matches: 16. The CDR3 is 17 amino acids. CDR3 residues: CASSSPLGGRFGETQYF. The CDR3 nucleotides are TGTGCCAGCAGTTCCCCCCTCGGGGGGAGGTTCGGGGAGACCCAGTACTTC.

This chain links TRBV6-1 with TRBJ2-7; possibly TRBD1 for D (5 bases). This CDR3 spans 14 amino acids. In germline, CDR1 is MNHNS, CDR2 SASEGT. With 1 base removed from V and 4 bases from J, the gap between germline ends came to 11 bases. CDR3 sequence: CASSEGGTGYEQYF. DNA for the CDR3: TGTGCCAGCAGTGAAGGGGGCACCGGGTACGAGCAGTACTTC.

This chain uses TRBV5-1 with TRBJ1-2; 8 nucleotides agree with TRBD1. V lost 1 base, J lost 4 bases, and 15 bases stayed unmatched. The CDR3 is made up of 18 amino acids. Germline CDR1 is SGHRS and CDR2 is YFSETQ. CDR3 region: CASSLRLLGQGSVYGYTF. The CDR3 coding sequence is TGCGCCAGCAGCTTGCGGCTCCTAGGACAGGGAAGCGTCTATGGCTACACCTTC.

The chain has TRBV6-5 and TRBJ2-2; maybe TRBD1 (6 bases). With 8 bases removed from V and 3 bases from J, the gap between germline ends came to 13 bases. CDR1 MNHEY and CDR2 SVGAGI come from the germline V gene. There are 14 residues in the CDR3. The CDR3 loop reads CASRRTVDTGELFF. The CDR3 region has the DNA TGTGCCAGCCGCAGGACAGTCGACACCGGGGAGCTGTTTTTT.

This clone was seen more than once but under ten times. This rearrangement joins TRBV4-1 to TRBJ2-1, with 9 bases lining up with TRBD2. Germline loops: CDR1 MGHRA, CDR2 YSYEKL. The V segment lost 4 bases and the J segment 5 bases; nucleotides outside the gene matches: 6. The CDR3 has 15 residues. The CDR3 DNA reads as TGCGCCAGCAGCCCTCTAGAGCGGGGGGACAATGAGCAGTTCTTC. It specifies CASSPLERGDNEQFF.

This clone was seen just once. V is TRBV2 and J is TRBJ2-7; TRBD2 aligns across 12 bases. Trimming removed 5 bases from V and 4 bases from J; junction bases left unmatched: 9. The CDR3 covers 16 residues. Germline CDR1 SNHLY, CDR2 FYNNEI. CDR3 in amino acids: CASSRKLAGGDYEQYF. CDR3 DNA sequence: TGTGCCAGCAGTCGGAAACTAGCGGGGGGAGATTACGAGCAGTACTTC.

This clone occurred once. The rearrangement uses TRBV27 and TRBJ1-4; a possible D gene is TRBD1 (5 bases). V was pared by 5 bases and J by 5 bases, with 24 bases between. There are 18 residues in the CDR3. Germline CDR1 reads MNHEY; CDR2 reads SMNVEV (reference sequence). This CDR3 is CASSPLRGTQGANEKLFF. The DNA for the CDR3 is TGTGCCAGCAGTCCCCTTAGGGGCACCCAAGGGGCCAATGAAAAACTGTTTTTT.

This chain uses TRBV12-3 or TRBV12-4 with TRBJ1-4; TRBD1 matches 7 bases. The CDR3 is 13 amino acids. Trimming took 8 bases from V and 4 from J; bases not matched to a gene: 4. The CDR3 nucleotides are TGTGCCAGCCGCGGGACAGTTAATGAAAAACTGTTTTTT. This gives the protein CASRGTVNEKLFF.

In DNA, the CDR3 is TGTGCCAGCAGCTCCACTTCGGGGAGTCGGGAGACCCAGTACTTC. Translation gives CASSSTSGSRETQYF. The V gene is TRBV5-4, the J gene TRBJ2-5; D may be TRBD2 (5 bases). The CDR3 is made up of 15 amino acids. The germline gives CDR1 SGHNT, CDR2 YYREEE (reference sequence). V lost 3 bases to trimming and J lost 5 bases, with 17 bases between them. The full variable domain, its missing parts supplied by reference TRBV5-4 and TRBJ2-5, is ETGVTQSPTHLIKTRGQQVTLRCSSQSGHNTVSWYQQALGQGPQFIFQYYREEENGRGNFPPRFSGLQFPNYSSELNVNALELDDSALYLCASSSTSGSRETQYFGPGTRLLVL.

This chain links TRBV6-2 or TRBV6-3 with TRBJ2-5; 12 bases are shared with TRBD2. The CDR3 is 16 residues long. The trim removed 5 bases at V and 5 bases at J, leaving 9 bases unmatched. CDR1 and CDR2 (germline): MNHEY, SVGEGT. The CDR3 region is CASSDPSGGAGETQYF. The CDR3 DNA reads as TGTGCCAGCAGTGACCCTAGCGGGGGGGCCGGGGAGACCCAGTACTTC.

The chain is built from TRBV28 and TRBJ2-2, with D perhaps TRBD2 (6 bases). The V gene lost 1 base and the J gene lost 7 bases, with 16 bases spanning the gap. Germline V lookup: CDR1 MDHEN, CDR2 SYDVKM. This CDR3 spans 16 amino acids. This CDR3 reads CASSLSRGKAFGELFF. The DNA of the CDR3 is TGTGCCAGCAGTTTATCTCGGGGGAAGGCCTTCGGGGAGCTGTTTTTT.

V and J are TRBV27 and TRBJ1-4; TRBD1 matches at 7 bases. The V gene end was trimmed by 3 bases and the J gene end by 7 bases; junction bases not matched to a gene: 8. The germline V gene encodes CDR1 MNHEY and CDR2 SMNVEV (reference sequence). This CDR3 is built from 15 residues. The CDR3 sequence: CASSFGGGDVEKLFF. The CDR3 region has the DNA TGTGCCAGCAGTTTTGGAGGGGGCGATGTTGAAAAACTGTTTTTT.

This chain joins TRBV3-1 (or the pseudogene TRBV3-2) and TRBJ2-7, with TRBD2 as a possible D gene (6 bases). There are 17 residues in the CDR3. V lost 3 bases, J lost 5 bases, and 23 bases lay in between. Germline values: CDR1 LGHDT, CDR2 YNNKEL (reference sequence). The DNA for the CDR3 is TGTGCCAGCAGCCAGGGGAGGTCCCCCATCTGGCGACACGAGCAGTACTTC. Translation: CASSQGRSPIWRHEQYF.

The rearrangement uses TRBV12-3 or TRBV12-4 and TRBJ1-2, with TRBD1 matching 8 bases. V trimming: 6 bases; J trimming: 12 bases; junction bases outside the gene matches: 9. This CDR3 has 12 amino acids. CDR3 DNA: TGTGCCAGCAGGACAGGGGCGAAAACGAACACCTTC. The encoded protein is CASRTGAKTNTF.

The rearrangement links TRBV11-3 to TRBJ2-6; the D is unclear. V was shortened by 4 bases and J by 0 bases, with 4 bases between the two germline ends. Germline CDR1 and CDR2: SGHNT and YENEEA. The CDR3 has 14 amino acids. The CDR3 coding sequence is TGTGCCAGCAGCTCCTCCTCTGGGGCCAACGTCCTGACTTTC. Translating gives CASSSSSGANVLTF.